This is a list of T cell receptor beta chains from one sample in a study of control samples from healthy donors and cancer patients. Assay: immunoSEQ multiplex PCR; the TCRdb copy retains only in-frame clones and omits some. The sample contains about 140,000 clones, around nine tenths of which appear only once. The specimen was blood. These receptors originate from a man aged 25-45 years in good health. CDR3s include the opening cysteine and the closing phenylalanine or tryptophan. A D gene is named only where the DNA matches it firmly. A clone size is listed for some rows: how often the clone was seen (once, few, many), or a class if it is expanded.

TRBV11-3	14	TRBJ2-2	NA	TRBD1	CASSPTGVGGELFF	TGTGCCAGCAGCCCAACAGGGGTAGGCGGGGAGCTGTTTTTT
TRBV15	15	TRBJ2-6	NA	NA	CATSGRISGANVLTF	TGTGCCACCTCGGGACGAATCTCTGGGGCCAACGTCCTGACTTTC
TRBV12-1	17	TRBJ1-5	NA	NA	CASSPCKAKYSNQPQHF	TGTGCCAGCAGCCCTTGTAAGGCCAAATATAGCAATCAGCCCCAGCATTTT
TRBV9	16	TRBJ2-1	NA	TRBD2	CASSAEGLASYNEQFF	TGTGCCAGCAGCGCAGAGGGACTAGCGTCCTACAATGAGCAGTTCTTC
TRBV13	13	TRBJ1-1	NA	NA	CASSMDRNTEAFF	TGTGCCAGCAGCATGGACAGGAACACTGAAGCTTTCTTT
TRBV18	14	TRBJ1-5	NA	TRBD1	CASSRTGGNQPQHF	TGTGCCAGCTCGCGGACAGGGGGCAATCAGCCCCAGCATTTT
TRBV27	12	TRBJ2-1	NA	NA	CASSPWGNEQFF	TGTGCCAGCAGTCCCTGGGGAAATGAGCAGTTCTTC
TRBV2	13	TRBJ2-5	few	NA	CASSSGQRETQYF	TGTGCCAGCAGCTCCGGACAGCGAGAGACCCAGTACTTC
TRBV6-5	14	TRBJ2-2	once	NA	CASSFLDRGGELFF	TGTGCCAGCAGTTTCCTTGATAGGGGCGGGGAGCTGTTTTTT
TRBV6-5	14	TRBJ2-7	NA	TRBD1	CASTGDRGPYEQYF	TGTGCCAGCACCGGGGACAGGGGTCCCTACGAGCAGTACTTC
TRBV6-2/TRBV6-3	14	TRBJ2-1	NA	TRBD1	CASSYGQENNEQFF	TGTGCCAGCAGTTACGGACAGGAAAACAATGAGCAGTTCTTC
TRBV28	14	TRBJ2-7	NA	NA	CASSYRISSYEQYF	TGTGCCAGCAGTTACAGAATAAGCTCCTACGAGCAGTACTTC
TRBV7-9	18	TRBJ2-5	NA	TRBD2	CASSPWTSGRGGQETQYF	TGTGCCAGCAGCCCCTGGACTAGCGGGAGGGGAGGTCAAGAGACCCAGTACTTC
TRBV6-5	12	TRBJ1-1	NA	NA	CASSYSKTEAFF	TGTGCCAGCAGTTACTCGAAAACTGAAGCTTTCTTT
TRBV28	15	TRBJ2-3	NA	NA	CASSKQGASTDTQYF	TGTGCCAGCAGCAAACAGGGCGCTAGCACAGATACGCAGTATTTT
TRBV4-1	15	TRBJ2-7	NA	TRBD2	CASSPGGGRNYEQYF	TGCGCCAGCAGCCCCGGGGGGGGGCGCAACTACGAGCAGTACTTC
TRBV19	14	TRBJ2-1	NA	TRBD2	CASTAGGGINEQFF	TGTGCCAGTACCGCGGGGGGGGGAATCAATGAGCAGTTCTTC
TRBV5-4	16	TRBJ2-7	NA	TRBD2	CASSFLFLAANYEQYF	TGTGCCAGCAGCTTCCTTTTCCTAGCGGCAAACTACGAGCAGTACTTC
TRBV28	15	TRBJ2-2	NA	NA	CASRASGAWTGELFF	TGTGCCAGCAGGGCGTCGGGGGCGTGGACCGGGGAGCTGTTTTTT
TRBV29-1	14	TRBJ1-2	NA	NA	CSVDGPTLGRGYTF	TGCAGCGTTGACGGTCCCACCCTGGGTCGGGGCTACACCTTC
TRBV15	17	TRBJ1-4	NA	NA	CATSPDNTGRLREKLFF	TGTGCCACCTCACCAGACAATACAGGGCGGCTTAGGGAAAAACTGTTTTTT
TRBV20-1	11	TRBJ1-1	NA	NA	CSARENTEAFF	TGCAGTGCTAGAGAGAACACTGAAGCTTTCTTT
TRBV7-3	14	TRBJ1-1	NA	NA	CASSLKRMNTEAFF	TGTGCCAGCAGCTTAAAACGGATGAACACTGAAGCTTTCTTT
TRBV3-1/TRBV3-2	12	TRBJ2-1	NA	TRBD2	CASSQERGRIFF	TGTGCCAGCAGCCAAGAGCGCGGGAGAATATTCTTC
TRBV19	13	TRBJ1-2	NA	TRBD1	CASSPGQEYGYTF	TGTGCCAGTAGTCCGGGACAGGAATATGGCTACACCTTC
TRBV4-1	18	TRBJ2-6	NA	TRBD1	CASSQTGTGTSGANVLTF	TGCGCCAGCAGCCAAACCGGGACAGGAACCTCTGGGGCCAACGTCCTGACTTTC
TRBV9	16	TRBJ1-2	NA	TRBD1	CASSAGQGAAGYGYTF	TGTGCCAGCAGCGCCGGACAGGGGGCAGCAGGCTATGGCTACACCTTC
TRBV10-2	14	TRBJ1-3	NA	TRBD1	CASSATGYGNTIYF	TGCGCCAGCAGCGCGACAGGGTATGGAAACACCATATATTTT
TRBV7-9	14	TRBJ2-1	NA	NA	CASSLGSVIIEQFF	TGTGCCAGCAGCTTAGGGTCCGTCATAATAGAGCAGTTCTTC
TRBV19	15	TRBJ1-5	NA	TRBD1	CASHTRGAGGQPQHF	TGTGCCAGTCATACTAGGGGCGCAGGGGGTCAGCCCCAGCATTTT
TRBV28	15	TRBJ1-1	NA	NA	CASRRLDGVNTEAFF	TGTGCCAGCCGTCGCTTGGATGGAGTGAACACTGAAGCTTTCTTT
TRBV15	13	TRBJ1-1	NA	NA	CATSRDRNTEAFF	TGTGCCACCAGCAGGGACCGGAACACTGAAGCTTTCTTT